One T cell receptor beta chain is described in this entry. No cognate antigen has been identified for it. It has no much larger one-base neighbor in the sample; base qualities were not kept. Synthetic TCR analog templates were spiked into each PCR so that absolute template abundance could be estimated from read counts. TCRbeta CDR3 regions were amplified from genomic DNA with bias-controlled V and J gene primers using the immunoSEQ assay. Sequencing of rearranged TCRbeta segments was done at approximately 20X coverage. Per the original workflow: Clustering was used to correct sequencing errors, and CDR3s were annotated against IMGT to assign V, D and J genes. Downstream analyses used only productive TCRbeta rearrangements, leaving out any out-of-frame or stop-codon sequences. To compute clonality, Shannon entropy was normalized by the log of the number of unique productive sequences and then subtracted from one. Clones differing between time points or between blood and tumor were identified using Fisher's exact test with Benjamini-Hochberg correction, with an adjusted p below 0.01 applied as the threshold. TCRdb obtained this table from immuneACCESS and retained in-frame rearrangements with V and J assigned. These tables miss some clones; where compared with another copy, unresolved V genes account for less than half of the shortfall, and the remainder is unexplained. The V and J calls and clone size come from that table; D and trimming were worked out from the DNA. Here the sample has some 51,000 clones; about 86% occur a single time. Roughly 16% of the sample is taken by the ten largest.

From the germline V gene, CDR1 is SGHTA and CDR2 is FQGTGA. Trimming accounts for 5 bases at V and 3 bases at J, while the number of junction bases matched to no gene is 3. The CDR3 goes from the cysteine to the phenylalanine over 14 residues. Of all the DNA, just the CDR3 is kept, 42 bases in frame from base 1. The source of the sample is a study of PD-L1 blockade in urothelial cancer (TCRdb year 2017). With respect to the entire study: Every patient began therapy in the mid-2010s and was given atezolizumab 1,200 mg intravenously every 3 weeks. About 90% of the 29 patients were identified as males with urothelial cancer of bladder origin, and a prior smoking history was reported by 18 of 29 patients. An ECOG performance status of 0 or 1 was recorded for the patients, and 0 to 3 prior chemotherapy regimens had been received by the patients. Blood samples were analyzed at 3 weeks after treatment start (second dose) and at 6 weeks after treatment start. A median of about 140,000 T cells and tens of thousands of unique TCRs was obtained from blood samples, and a median clonality of approximately 0.086 was observed. The study, an exploratory multi-omic analysis, examined somatic, immune and clinical correlates of response to PD-L1 blockade with atezolizumab in urothelial cancer. Pretreatment tumor samples, along with matched peripheral blood serially collected before and after atezolizumab treatment, were subjected to TCR sequencing. Durable clinical benefit was defined as progression-free survival longer than 6 months, and TCR features were also tested against progression-free and overall survival. Whole exome sequencing and RNA sequencing of pretreatment tumors were performed alongside TCR sequencing in the same patients. Durable clinical benefit was achieved by nine patients but not by the remaining 20. Pretreatment blood TCR-seq was available for twenty-nine patients, at least one posttreatment blood collection was obtained for around 25 patients, and tumor TCR-seq was available for around 25 patients.

A total of some 30 patients with locally advanced or metastatic urothelial carcinoma, treated at Memorial Sloan Kettering on a trial protocol, made up the cohort. Peripheral blood mononuclear cells were collected pretreatment and during treatment, at between 1 and 8 total time points per patient. The Qiagen DNeasy Blood extraction kit was used to purify genomic DNA from total PBMCs and tumor samples. Collected pretreatment and during treatment, PBMCs were isolated and stored as previously described. Overall study outcomes, separate from this receptor: Small sample size (n of about 30) and many exploratory analyses mean the results are intended to be hypothesis-generating. Improved progression-free and overall survival was associated with having pretreatment peripheral blood TCR clonality below the median. Patients with durable benefit showed greater expansion of tumor-associated TCR clones in peripheral blood 3 weeks after starting treatment (n = 22, p = 0.022).

This specimen was PBMCs, taken around atezolizumab (anti-PD-L1) treatment. The sequence joins TRBV7-3 to TRBJ2-7, with 11 middle bases fitting TRBD1. The sequence was obtained from a man in his sixties with urothelial cancer. Here is the DNA: TGTGCCAGCAGCGCGGGGACAGGGGGCTACGAGCAGTACTTC. This translates into CASSAGTGGYEQYF. The entire variable domain, with the stretches around the CDR3 drawn from the reference TRBV7-3 and TRBJ2-7 proteins, is GAGVSQTPSNKVTEKGKYVELRCDPISGHTALYWYRQSLGQGPEFLIYFQGTGAADDSGLPNDRFFAVRPEGSVSTLKIQRTERGDSAVYLCASSAGTGGYEQYFGPGTRLTVT.